Listed below are T cell receptor beta chains from one sample, sequenced in a study of cytomegalovirus exposure and HLA in healthy donors. Data came from immunoSEQ multiplex PCR; TCRdb stores just in-frame clones and leaves some out. This table has 80,000 or so clones, over 70% appearing once. Sequencing input: PBMCs. The source is a woman aged 40 to 50 in good health and CMV-seronegative. CDR3s include the opening cysteine and the closing phenylalanine or tryptophan. A D gene is named only where the DNA matches it firmly. Expanded clones get a size class; other rows say once, few or many, or leave the size out.

size	V	length	D	J	CDR3	DNA
.	TRBV10-3	13	TRBD1	TRBJ1-2	CAILDRVGYGYTF	TGTGCCATCCTCGACAGGGTTGGTTATGGCTACACCTTC
.	TRBV15	14	.	TRBJ1-5	CATSRQGSDQPQHF	TGTGCCACCAGCAGACAGGGATCCGATCAGCCCCAGCATTTT
.	TRBV19	16	TRBD2	TRBJ2-1	CASSMVAGGPGNEQFF	TGTGCCAGTAGTATGGTCGCGGGAGGGCCCGGCAATGAGCAGTTCTTC
few	TRBV25-1	17	.	TRBJ2-6	CASSGGASYSGANVLTF	TGTGCCAGCAGTGGGGGAGCGTCGTACTCTGGGGCCAACGTCCTGACTTTC
few	TRBV13	17	TRBD1	TRBJ1-6	CASSLDRGTSISSPLHF	TGTGCCAGCAGCCTGGACAGGGGCACGTCAATAAGTTCACCCCTCCACTTT
.	TRBV11-2	17	TRBD1	TRBJ1-6	CASRKDRGRDGSPPLHF	TGTGCCAGCAGAAAAGACAGGGGGCGCGACGGTAGTCCACCCCTCCACTTT
few	TRBV28	14	.	TRBJ2-7	CASSLSGNVHEQYF	TGTGCCAGCAGCCTTAGTGGTAATGTTCACGAGCAGTACTTC
.	TRBV5-1	14	.	TRBJ2-5	CASSFGLTQETQYF	TGCGCCAGCAGCTTTGGACTAACCCAAGAGACCCAGTACTTC
.	TRBV29-1	15	TRBD1	TRBJ1-2	CSVKTGGARGYGYAF	TGCAGCGTGAAGACAGGGGGCGCCCGGGGCTATGGCTACGCCTTC
.	TRBV5-1	16	TRBD2	TRBJ2-1	CASSTNSGRFSDEQFF	TGCGCCAGCAGCACCAATAGCGGGAGGTTTAGCGATGAGCAGTTCTTC
.	TRBV29-1	14	.	TRBJ1-1	CSVIPGTLNTEAFF	TGCAGCGTCATACCCGGGACACTGAACACTGAAGCTTTCTTT
.	TRBV2	14	.	TRBJ2-7	CASTVVRSSYEQYF	TGTGCCAGCACCGTCGTAAGGAGCTCCTACGAGCAGTACTTC
once	TRBV12-5	18	TRBD1	TRBJ2-5	CASGSILGTGQREETQYF	TGTGCTAGTGGTTCTATCCTTGGGACAGGCCAACGCGAAGAGACCCAGTACTTC
.	TRBV19	15	.	TRBJ2-7	CASSIDSGNSYEQYF	TGTGCCAGTAGTATAGACAGCGGTAACTCCTACGAGCAGTACTTC
once	TRBV2	16	TRBD2	TRBJ2-3	CASSERLADSTDTQYF	TGTGCCAGCAGTGAACGACTAGCGGATAGCACAGATACGCAGTATTTT
.	TRBV29-1	15	TRBD1	TRBJ2-5	CSVVETGGVMETQYF	TGCAGCGTTGTGGAGACAGGGGGAGTAATGGAGACCCAGTACTTC
.	TRBV19	16	.	TRBJ2-1	CASTPRPFLAYNEQFF	TGTGCCAGTACCCCACGGCCCTTCCTAGCTTACAATGAGCAGTTCTTC
.	TRBV19	17	TRBD1	TRBJ2-2	CASSHGQGRVFAGELFF	TGTGCCAGTAGCCACGGACAGGGCCGAGTGTTCGCCGGGGAGCTGTTTTTT
once	TRBV27	15	TRBD1	TRBJ1-2	CASTPQTGGFYGYTF	TGTGCCAGCACCCCCCAGACAGGGGGCTTCTATGGCTACACCTTC
.	TRBV27	16	TRBD1	TRBJ1-6	CASSLRGQTYNSPLHF	TGTGCCAGCAGTTTAAGGGGGCAGACCTATAATTCACCCCTCCACTTT
once	TRBV7-9	18	.	TRBJ2-1	CASSPPRNLVLVSHEQFF	TGTGCCAGCAGCCCCCCCCGGAACCTAGTGTTGGTCTCGCATGAGCAGTTCTTC
.	TRBV7-2	14	.	TRBJ2-3	CASSLDGREDTQYF	TGTGCCAGCAGCTTAGATGGGCGCGAAGATACGCAGTATTTT
.	TRBV6-6	15	.	TRBJ1-2	CASSYGWQEADGYTF	TGTGCCAGCAGTTACGGATGGCAGGAGGCCGACGGCTACACCTTC
.	TRBV5-1	18	TRBD2	TRBJ2-3	CASSLDFLAGVIGDTQYF	TGCGCCAGCAGCTTGGATTTTCTAGCGGGAGTTATTGGAGATACGCAGTATTTT
once	TRBV7-8	15	.	TRBJ2-2	CASSLVGRGTGELFF	TGTGCCAGCAGCTTAGTCGGCAGGGGCACCGGGGAGCTGTTTTTT
few	TRBV19	15	TRBD2	TRBJ2-3	CASSFQAGMADTQYF	TGTGCCAGTAGTTTTCAAGCGGGAATGGCAGATACGCAGTATTTT